The sample holds many counts of the clone carrying this TCR beta chain. Antigen unknown. Arm-PCR of CDR3 regions and iRepertoire HTBI primers were the basis on which TCR beta libraries were built. TCRdb re-derived calls from the multiplex PCR reads in MiXCR, one entry per CDR3 protein. The sample carries about 220,000 distinct CDR3 sequences, less than 20% recorded once. The germline V gene encodes CDR1 MDHEN and CDR2 SYDVKM. The CDR3 has 14 residues. Deletions cut 5 bases from V and 1 base from J, with 10 bases between. Time point meaning: newly diagnosed GD, antithyroid drugs for less than 3 months. PBMC-derived RNA was used for the TCR library. Approximately 9.9-milliliter peripheral blood samples went into EDTA tubes. This sample is drawn from a study of regulatory T cells in long-lasting Graves disease. Study-level results: TCR diversity was lower in persistent Graves' patients than in newly diagnosed ones.

These data are also associated with another study on T cells in Graves' hyperthyroidism and ophthalmopathy. This second study notes: HTBI primers were employed in a first-round RT-PCR of the TCR CDR3. Expanded thyroid clonotypes (above 0.001) were mostly also found in blood.

V usage is TRBV28 and J usage is TRBJ2-3; no clear D. This receptor was taken from a woman under 40 with Graves disease. The source material was peripheral blood mononuclear cells (PBMCs), sampled at new diagnosis, from a patient treated with antithyroid drugs. The CDR3 DNA reads as TGTGCCAGCAGTCCCTCAGTCGGCACAGATACGCAGTATTTT. Translated, it gives CASSPSVGTDTQYF. Looking up the rest from reference TRBV28 and TRBJ2-3 gives the full variable domain: DVKVTQSSRYLVKRTGEKVFLECVQDMDHENMFWYRQDPGLGLRLIYFSYDVKMKEKGDIPEGYSVSREKKERFSLILESASTNQTSMYLCASSPSVGTDTQYFGPGTRLTVL.